The 11 T cell receptor beta chains listed next were all sequenced from one sample in a study of blood T cell repertoires in COVID-19. Data came from immunoSEQ multiplex PCR; TCRdb stores just in-frame clones and leaves some out. This sample carries approximately 440,000 clones, around 89% of them seen once, and the ten largest clones take around 12%. Sequencing used peripheral blood. The receptors here all came from a woman between 50 and 59 years old with COVID-19, enrolled during active disease.

The chain joins TRBV30 to TRBJ1-5; possibly TRBD1 for D (5 bases). Germline V gene data show CDR1 as GTSNPN and CDR2 as SVGIG (reference sequence). The CDR3 runs to 15 residues. V gave up 2 bases and J gave up 6 bases, with 17 bases separating them. This CDR3 is CAWSSGGWGGQPQHF. For the CDR3, the DNA is TGTGCCTGGAGTTCGGGGGGATGGGGCGGTCAGCCCCAGCATTTT.

V is TRBV20-1 and J is TRBJ2-4; 7 nucleotides agree with TRBD1. The length of the CDR3 is 11 residues. V dropped 6 bases and J dropped 8; count of bases not matched to a gene: 4. Germline V gene sequence: CDR1 DFQATT, CDR2 SNEGSKA (reference sequence). CDR3 residues: CSAQTGDIQYF. The CDR3 DNA is TGCAGTGCACAAACAGGGGACATTCAGTACTTC.

The chain joins TRBV9 to TRBJ2-6; D is perhaps TRBD2 (5 bases). Germline V lookup: CDR1 SGDLS, CDR2 YYNGEE. This CDR3 has 17 amino acids. The ends were cut back, 0 bases at V and 0 bases at J, with 10 bases in the middle. In DNA, the CDR3 is TGTGCCAGCAGCGTAGGGATAGGGAGCTCTGGGGCCAACGTCCTGACTTTC. Translated, it gives CASSVGIGSSGANVLTF.

The chain is built from TRBV10-3 and TRBJ1-1, with 9 bases fitting TRBD1. There are 14 residues in the CDR3. The germline V gene encodes CDR1 ENHRY and CDR2 SYGVKD. The V segment lost 7 bases and the J segment 5 bases; nucleotides outside the gene matches: 8. In DNA, the CDR3 is TGTGCCATCACTGAAGGGACAGGGCGAACTGAAGCTTTCTTT. Translating gives CAITEGTGRTEAFF.

This clone was detected only a few times. The chain recombines TRBV12-3 or TRBV12-4 with TRBJ1-1, with D possibly matching TRBD1 (5 bases). The CDR3 is 13 amino acids. With 7 bases removed from V and 3 bases from J, the gap between germline ends came to 12 bases. The CDR3 coding sequence is TGTGCCAGCACCGCCAGGGTCGACACTGAAGCTTTCTTT. Translated, it gives CASTARVDTEAFF.

The rearrangement links TRBV11-2 to TRBJ1-6, with D possibly matching TRBD1 (5 bases). Trimming left V 5 bases short and J 6 bases short, with 23 bases between. The CDR3 has 18 residues. The germline V gene has CDR1 SGHAT and CDR2 FQNNGV. The CDR3 DNA reads as TGTGCCAGCAGCCCAAGTTTCTTTAGGAACAGGACTAATTCACCCCTCCACTTT. Protein product: CASSPSFFRNRTNSPLHF.

This chain connects TRBV6-1 to TRBJ2-7, with D possibly matching TRBD1 (5 bases). Trimming cost V 2 bases and J 2 bases, with 10 bases left between them. Germline loops: CDR1 MNHNS, CDR2 SASEGT. There are 14 residues in the CDR3. CDR3 region: CASSERGLTYEQYF. The DNA of the CDR3 is TGTGCCAGCAGTGAAAGGGGATTGACCTACGAGCAGTACTTC.

The rearrangement uses TRBV6-6 and TRBJ1-1, with 7 bases aligning to TRBD1. CDR1 is MNHNY, CDR2 SVGAGI, per germline (reference sequence). J was trimmed by 0 bases and V by 2 bases; bases with no gene match: 3. This CDR3 spans 15 amino acids. The CDR3 region is CASSYPGQMNTEAFF. The CDR3 DNA sequence: TGTGCCAGCAGTTACCCGGGACAGATGAACACTGAAGCTTTCTTT.

The rearrangement uses TRBV19 and TRBJ2-1; 13 bases agree with TRBD2. The CDR3 length is 14 residues. The V and J ends lost 7 bases and 5 bases, in that order; junction bases with no gene match: 2. CDR1 LNHDA and CDR2 SQIVND come from the germline V gene (reference sequence). CDR3 DNA: TGTGCCAGTAAAGGGACTAGCGGGGACAATGAGCAGTTCTTC. Its translation: CASKGTSGDNEQFF.

The chain uses TRBV24-1 and TRBJ2-3; 11 bases map to TRBD2. V dropped 1 base and J dropped 4; count of bases not matched to a gene: 9. This CDR3 has 18 residues. The germline V gene encodes CDR1 KGHDR and CDR2 SFDVKD. CDR3 region: CATSDFLILAGEADTQYF. CDR3 DNA: TGTGCCACCAGTGATTTCCTAATACTAGCGGGGGAGGCAGATACGCAGTATTTT.

This clone was observed a single time. The chain couples TRBV10-1 to TRBJ2-7; weak D call: TRBD1 (5 bases). Looked up from germline, CDR1 is WNHNN and CDR2 is SYGVQD (reference sequence). The CDR3 runs 17 residues. With 10 bases removed from V and 1 base from J, the gap between germline ends came to 26 bases. CDR3 sequence (DNA): TGCGCCATCAGATCCGGAAAACAGGTCCTCCTTTCCTACGAGCAGTACTTC. It specifies CAIRSGKQVLLSYEQYF.